One and the same sample provided the 30 T cell receptor beta chains below, sequenced in a study of OX40 agonist ivuxolimab in advanced cancers. Sequencing was performed with immunoSEQ multiplex PCR; in TCRdb, only in-frame clones are kept and a portion is missing. The repertoire holds over 70,000 clones, with 85% to 95% as singletons. Sequencing used CD4+ or CD8+ T cells sorted from blood, obtained in a trial of the OX40 agonist ivuxolimab. The receptors come from an adult with an advanced solid tumor such as melanoma, head and neck, liver or kidney cancer.

As concerns this clone: The same CDR3 also results from other DNA sequences found in this sample. This chain uses TRBV7-9 with TRBJ2-1; no clear D gene. Germline loops: CDR1 SEHNR, CDR2 FQNEAQ (reference sequence). Trimming shortened V by 3 bases and J by 7 bases, and 1 base separated the two germline ends. CDR3 length: 10 residues. CDR3 in DNA: TGTGCCAGCAGCTTTAATGAGCAGTTCTTC. It specifies CASSFNEQFF.

V gene TRBV7-9 combines with J gene TRBJ1-2; D gene unclear. The germline CDR1 and CDR2 sequences are SEHNR and FQNEAQ (reference sequence). There are 11 residues in the CDR3. Deletions cut 4 bases from V and 11 bases from J, with 11 bases between. The CDR3 sequence: CASSSLLIYTF. The CDR3 nucleotides read TGTGCCAGCAGCTCCCTACTAATATACACCTTC.

This clone was observed once. The chain employs TRBV11-2 and TRBJ2-2; 8 nucleotides align to TRBD1. CDR3 size: 14 residues. The junction had 0 bases not matched to a gene; V was cut back by 3 bases and J by 3 bases. Germline assignment: CDR1 SGHAT and CDR2 FQNNGV. This chain's CDR3 is CASSLTGDTGELFF. For the CDR3, the DNA is TGTGCCAGCAGCTTGACAGGGGACACCGGGGAGCTGTTTTTT.

The genes are TRBV11-2 and TRBJ2-1; 13 bases are shared with TRBD2. CDR1 is SGHAT, CDR2 FQNNGV, per germline. The CDR3 is 16 amino acids. After removal of 1 base from V and 5 bases from J, the junction contained 2 bases not matched to a gene. For the CDR3, the DNA is TGTGCCAGCAGCTTAGGTGGACTAGCGGGAGACAATGAGCAGTTCTTC. It specifies CASSLGGLAGDNEQFF.

The chain has TRBV27 and TRBJ1-2; TRBD1 aligns across 8 bases. V shed 6 bases, J shed 5 bases, and the junction held 14 bases outside the gene matches. CDR3 length equals 16 residues. CDR1 and CDR2 (germline): MNHEY, SMNVEV (reference sequence). The CDR3 DNA is TGTGCCAGCAGCCACGGGACAGGAAGTGGGGCATATGGCTACACCTTC. This gives the protein CASSHGTGSGAYGYTF.

The genes are TRBV4-3 and TRBJ1-1; no reliable D call. Trimming cost V 0 bases and J 3 bases, with 8 bases left between them. The length of the CDR3 is 14 residues. Germline loops: CDR1 LGHNA, CDR2 YSLEER. CDR3 DNA sequence: TGCGCCAGCAGCCAAGAGAGCAGGTACACTGAAGCTTTCTTT. Translated: CASSQESRYTEAFF.

The chain employs TRBV4-1 and TRBJ2-7, with 14 bases aligning to TRBD2. Germline-derived CDR1 and CDR2 are MGHRA and YSYEKL. The CDR3 is 19 amino acids. The ends lost 1 base at V and 9 bases at J; junction bases unmatched: 17. The CDR3 protein is CASSQGRVTGGLAGAGQYF. Here the CDR3 DNA reads TGCGCCAGCAGCCAAGGGCGAGTAACGGGGGGACTAGCGGGAGCGGGGCAGTACTTC.

CDR3: CASSGAPRLDTQYF. The CDR3 coding sequence is TGTGCCAGCAGCGGGGCCCCGAGATTGGATACGCAGTATTTT. V and J are TRBV7-9 and TRBJ2-3, with D possibly being TRBD1 (5 bases). This CDR3 spans 14 amino acids. Trimming shortened V by 5 bases and J by 6 bases, and 15 bases separated the two germline ends. CDR1 SEHNR and CDR2 FQNEAQ come from the germline V gene (reference sequence).

The V gene is TRBV6-5, the J gene TRBJ2-1, with D possibly matching TRBD2 (6 bases). V shed 6 bases and J shed 0 bases, with 12 bases lying between them. The CDR3 is 15 amino acids. Looked up from germline, CDR1 is MNHEY and CDR2 is SVGAGI. CDR3 DNA sequence: TGTGCCAGCAGCGCGTCTAGCGCCTCCTACAATGAGCAGTTCTTC. This sequence encodes CASSASSASYNEQFF.

CDR3 residues: CASWDNYEQYF. As DNA, the CDR3 is TGTGCCTCGTGGGACAACTACGAGCAGTACTTC. The chain links TRBV19 to TRBJ2-7; D possibly corresponds to TRBD1 (6 bases). This CDR3 comprises 11 residues. Per the germline V gene, CDR1 is LNHDA and CDR2 is SQIVND (reference sequence). The ends were cut back, 11 bases at V and 3 bases at J, with 11 bases in the middle.

In this sample, this clone turned up once. This chain joins TRBV4-3 and TRBJ2-1; TRBD2 matches 9 bases. The CDR3 spans 15 residues. V shed 2 bases and J 7 bases; nucleotides not matched to a gene: 6. In germline, CDR1 is LGHNA, CDR2 YSLEER. CDR3 DNA: TGCGCCAGCAGCCAATTTAGCGGGAGTTTTAATGAGCAGTTCTTC. This gives the protein CASSQFSGSFNEQFF.

V gene TRBV18 combines with J gene TRBJ2-1, with a tentative D call TRBD2 (6 bases). Germline loops: CDR1 KGHSH, CDR2 LQKENI. This CDR3 spans 17 amino acids. Trimming shortened V by 3 bases and J by 8 bases, and 23 bases separated the two germline ends. CDR3 nucleotides: TGTGCCAGCTCACCTCCCGAAGGGACGAAGAGGAGGGATGAGCAGTTCTTC. Translating it yields CASSPPEGTKRRDEQFF.

The chain joins TRBV7-9 to TRBJ1-2, with D perhaps matching TRBD1 (6 bases). This CDR3 is 13 amino acids long. V dropped 2 bases and J dropped 7 bases, with 11 bases sitting between them. CDR1 is SEHNR and CDR2 is FQNEAQ in the germline V gene (reference sequence). The CDR3 protein is CASSLLGGPGYTF. CDR3 sequence (DNA): TGTGCCAGCAGCTTACTGGGGGGCCCTGGCTACACCTTC.

This sequence joins TRBV7-9 and TRBJ2-5; unclear D gene. V shed 7 bases and J shed 4 bases, with 13 bases lying between them. Germline V gene lookup returns CDR1 SEHNR and CDR2 FQNEAQ (reference sequence). The CDR3 loop spans 13 amino acids. This CDR3 is CASTSATGETQYF. The CDR3 DNA reads TGTGCCAGCACCTCTGCTACGGGAGAGACCCAGTACTTC. Full variable domain (rest looked up from reference TRBV7-9 and TRBJ2-5): DTGVSQNPRHKITKRGQNVTFRCDPISEHNRLYWYRQTLGQGPEFLTYFQNEAQLEKSRLLSDRFSAERPKGSFSTLEIQRTEQGDSAMYLCASTSATGETQYFGPGTRLLVL.

This chain uses TRBV7-2 with TRBJ2-1; unclear D gene. The V end lost 3 bases, the J end lost 3 bases, and 6 bases lay between the germline ends. This CDR3 contains 13 residues. Germline V gives CDR1 SGHTA, CDR2 FQGNSA. In nucleotides, the CDR3 is TGTGCCAGCAGCTTCGACTTCTACAATGAGCAGTTCTTC. Translation gives CASSFDFYNEQFF.

This rearrangement joins TRBV15 to TRBJ2-7; 12 nucleotides line up with TRBD2. J was trimmed by 2 bases and V by 1 base; bases with no gene match: 12. Germline CDR1 is LNHNV and CDR2 is YYDKDF (reference sequence). The CDR3 spans 19 residues. CDR3 bases: TGTGCCACCAGCAGAGCCGGACTAGCGGGGTTGGATGTTGCCTACGAGCAGTACTTC. Protein: CATSRAGLAGLDVAYEQYF.

The gene calls are TRBV27 and TRBJ1-1; D may be TRBD1 (5 bases). Germline V gives CDR1 MNHEY, CDR2 SMNVEV (reference sequence). V was shortened by 2 bases and J by 3 bases, with 10 bases between the two germline ends. The CDR3 extends over 14 amino acids. CDR3 coding DNA: TGTGCCAGCAGTTTAGCCTGGGGGTACACTGAAGCTTTCTTT. Its protein product is CASSLAWGYTEAFF.

The gene calls are TRBV6-6 and TRBJ1-1; D unclear. CDR1 is MNHNY and CDR2 is SVGAGI in the germline V gene (reference sequence). The germline V and J ends were trimmed by 0 bases and 2 bases, with 10 bases remaining between them. The CDR3 has 15 amino acids. The CDR3 nucleotides are TGTGCCAGCAGTTACTCACCGGGGATAAACACTGAAGCTTTCTTT. This codes for CASSYSPGINTEAFF.

The V call is TRBV6-5, the J call TRBJ1-5; D is ambiguous. Per the germline V gene, CDR1 is MNHEY and CDR2 is SVGAGI. The CDR3 runs to 14 residues. V was pared by 6 bases and J by 5 bases, with 14 bases between. In nucleotides, the CDR3 is TGTGCCAGCAGCCAGACGGCACGGTATCAGCCCCAGCATTTT. This sequence encodes CASSQTARYQPQHF.

This sequence joins TRBV27 and TRBJ2-1; 11 bases are a match to TRBD2. The CDR3 length is 15 residues. Germline lookup yields CDR1 MNHEY and CDR2 SMNVEV (reference sequence). V dropped 3 bases and J dropped 7; count of bases not matched to a gene: 5. The CDR3 protein is CASSFTSGRTNEQFF. CDR3 in DNA: TGTGCCAGCAGTTTCACTAGCGGGAGAACGAATGAGCAGTTCTTC.

The V call is TRBV6-5, the J call TRBJ1-5; D is undetermined. Germline V gives CDR1 MNHEY, CDR2 SVGAGI. This CDR3 is 16 amino acids long. Trimming shortened V by 0 bases and J by 0 bases, and 9 bases separated the two germline ends. CDR3 residues: CASSYSRAYSNQPQHF. In nucleotides, the CDR3 is TGTGCCAGCAGTTACTCGAGAGCGTATAGCAATCAGCCCCAGCATTTT.

CDR3 amino acids: CASSQTGDGVGGYTF. CDR3 coding DNA: TGTGCCAGCAGCCAGACAGGGGATGGCGTCGGGGGCTACACCTTC. J is TRBJ1-2 and V is TRBV6-5, with TRBD1 matching 8 bases. Germline values: CDR1 MNHEY, CDR2 SVGAGI. The CDR3 runs to 15 residues. V trimming: 6 bases; J trimming: 8 bases; junction bases outside the gene matches: 14.

V gene TRBV27 combines with J gene TRBJ2-7; TRBD2 matches at 8 bases. The length of the CDR3 is 13 residues. From germline, CDR1 is MNHEY and CDR2 SMNVEV (reference sequence). J was trimmed by 2 bases and V by 6 bases; bases with no gene match: 3. As DNA, the CDR3 is TGTGCCAGCAGCCCGGGGGGGCCCTACGAGCAGTACTTC. Protein product: CASSPGGPYEQYF.

The chain combines TRBV28 with TRBJ2-5; 9 bases align to TRBD1. CDR1 and CDR2 from the germline V gene are MDHEN and SYDVKM. V lost 6 bases to trimming and J lost 5 bases; unmatched junction nucleotides: 13. The CDR3 loop spans 16 amino acids. The DNA of the CDR3 is TGTGCCAGCAGCATACCGGGACAGGGTGCTCGTGAGACCCAGTACTTC. This codes for CASSIPGQGARETQYF.

The V gene is TRBV10-3, the J gene TRBJ1-1; D is ambiguous. Trimming cost V 7 bases and J 4 bases, with 7 bases left between them. The CDR3 runs to 11 residues. In germline, CDR1 is ENHRY, CDR2 SYGVKD. As DNA, the CDR3 is TGTGCCATCACCCGTGGCACTGAAGCTTTCTTT. Residues: CAITRGTEAFF.

In its sample, this clone was seen once. The rearrangement joins TRBV2 to TRBJ1-6; D not resolved. This CDR3 has 13 residues. Germline V gene lookup returns CDR1 SNHLY and CDR2 FYNNEI. Trimming stripped 7 bases from V and 8 bases from J, with 12 bases between. DNA of the CDR3: TGTGCCAGCATGGACCGCGGTGATTCACCCCTCCACTTT. This sequence encodes CASMDRGDSPLHF.

The chain links TRBV6-5 to TRBJ2-5, with 13 positions matching TRBD2. The CDR3 spans 14 residues. The junction had 2 bases not matched to a gene; V was cut back by 5 bases and J by 5 bases. The V gene's germline CDR1 is MNHEY and CDR2 SVGAGI. The CDR3 region is CASSKTSGRETQYF. The CDR3 DNA is TGTGCCAGCAGTAAGACTAGCGGGAGGGAGACCCAGTACTTC.

The chain recombines TRBV7-6 with TRBJ1-1; a possible D gene is TRBD1 (5 bases). The CDR3 extends over 14 amino acids. CDR1 is SGHVS and CDR2 is FNYEAQ in the germline V gene. V lost 5 bases and J lost 5, with 15 bases in between. Written as DNA, the CDR3 is TGTGCCAGCAGCCCCTCGGGGGGAGGAACTGAAGCTTTCTTT. Amino acid sequence: CASSPSGGGTEAFF.

The J gene is TRBJ2-7, the V gene TRBV30; perhaps TRBD1 as D (5 bases). The V end lost 0 bases, the J end lost 3 bases, and 6 bases lay between the germline ends. Per the germline V gene, CDR1 is GTSNPN and CDR2 is SVGIG (reference sequence). The CDR3 has 12 amino acids. The DNA for the CDR3 is TGTGCCTGGAGTGTAGACAGCTACGAGCAGTACTTC. Its translation: CAWSVDSYEQYF.

The rearrangement uses TRBV29-1 and TRBJ2-7; 7 nucleotides line up with TRBD1. The ends lost 5 bases at V and 3 bases at J; junction bases unmatched: 7. The germline V gene has CDR1 SQVTM and CDR2 ANQGSEA. This CDR3 is 13 amino acids long. The CDR3 DNA reads TGCAGCGTTTCCCCGGGACAGATCTACGAGCAGTACTTC. It yields the protein CSVSPGQIYEQYF.